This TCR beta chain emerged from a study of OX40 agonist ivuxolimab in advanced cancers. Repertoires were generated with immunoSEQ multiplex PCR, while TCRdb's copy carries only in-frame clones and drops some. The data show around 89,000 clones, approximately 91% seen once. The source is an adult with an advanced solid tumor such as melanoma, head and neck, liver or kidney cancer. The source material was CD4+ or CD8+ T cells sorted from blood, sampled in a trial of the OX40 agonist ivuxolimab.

The CDR3 loop reads CATSAQGANQPQHF. CDR3 DNA: TGTGCCACCTCCGCCCAGGGGGCAAATCAGCCCCAGCATTTT. The genes are TRBV10-3 and TRBJ1-5; TRBD1 matches 8 bases. The CDR3 spans 14 residues. J gave up 4 bases and V 10 bases, and 9 bases lay outside the gene matches. Germline V CDR1 and CDR2: ENHRY, SYGVKD.